This entry is about one T cell receptor beta chain. Antigen specificity is unknown. These data originate in a study of cytomegalovirus exposure and HLA in healthy donors. Study-level results: CMV serostatus alone was available as immune exposure information. Reported performance of the classifier showed diagnosis of cytomegalovirus status with high specificity and sensitivity. Most CMV-associated TCR beta chains appeared HLA-restricted in a later analysis.

The PCR used 60 Vbeta and 13 Jbeta primers. The method was immunoSEQ multiplex PCR; TCRdb's version includes in-frame clones alone and lacks a portion of them. The table lists about 96,000 clones, roughly 74% of them singletons. Germline CDR1 MDHEN, CDR2 SYDVKM. The V end was cut by 2 bases, the J end by 0 bases, with 5 bases between. The CDR3 length is 14 residues. The receptor was isolated from a female donor in good health and CMV-seropositive. Input material: PBMCs. The chain recombines TRBV28 with TRBJ1-3; D might be TRBD1 (5 bases). Here the CDR3 DNA reads TGTGCCAGCAGTTTAGACAGCTCTGGAAACACCATATATTTT. It codes for CASSLDSSGNTIYF.